A single sample is the source of the 8 T cell receptor beta chains below, sequenced in a study of cytomegalovirus exposure and HLA in healthy donors. With 60 Vbeta and 13 Jbeta primers, the PCR was carried out. Sequencing was performed with immunoSEQ multiplex PCR; in TCRdb, only in-frame clones are kept and a portion is missing. The sample contains 210,000 or so clones, roughly 79% of which appear only once. Sequenced sample: PBMCs. The receptor set was obtained from a man aged 18 to 35 in good health and CMV-seronegative.

The V call is TRBV30, the J call TRBJ2-5; D possibly corresponds to TRBD1 (5 bases). The CDR3 is 13 amino acids. Germline lookup yields CDR1 GTSNPN and CDR2 SVGIG (reference sequence). Trimming shortened V by 3 bases and J by 11 bases, and 19 bases separated the two germline ends. CDR3 nucleotides: TGTGCCTGGAGGACTCGGGCAGGGTATGAGCAGTACTTC. Its translation is CAWRTRAGYEQYF.

This clone was counted between two and nine times. This chain joins TRBV2 and TRBJ2-6; no clear D gene. With 8 bases removed from V and 4 bases from J, the gap between germline ends came to 12 bases. This CDR3 contains 14 residues. In germline, CDR1 is SNHLY, CDR2 FYNNEI. CDR3 amino acids: CASVGTYGANVLTF. The CDR3 DNA reads as TGTGCCAGCGTTGGTACCTACGGGGCCAACGTCCTGACTTTC.

In its sample, this clone was seen a few times. The chain joins TRBV11-3 to TRBJ2-7, with 9 bases aligning to TRBD1. The V gene's germline CDR1 is SGHNT and CDR2 YENEEA. The CDR3 has 15 residues. Losses at the gene ends were 5 bases for V and 3 bases for J; bases not matched to a gene: 8. CDR3 DNA sequence: TGTGCCAGCAGCCTCGGGACAGGGTCCCTCTACGAGCAGTACTTC. Encoded protein: CASSLGTGSLYEQYF.

This clone was seen a few times. This sequence joins TRBV4-2 and TRBJ2-7; no definite D call. There are 12 residues in the CDR3. The germline gives CDR1 LGHNA, CDR2 YNFKEQ. The germline V and J ends were trimmed by 2 bases and 5 bases, with 7 bases remaining between them. The CDR3 bases are TGTGCCAGCAGCCAATCCCGGGACGAGCAGTACTTC. Residues: CASSQSRDEQYF.

This clone was seen a handful of times. The chain couples TRBV6-5 to TRBJ1-2; the D is unclear. This CDR3 contains 14 residues. With 6 bases removed from V and 5 bases from J, the gap between germline ends came to 16 bases. Germline CDR1 and CDR2: MNHEY and SVGAGI. DNA for the CDR3: TGTGCCAGCAGGAACCAAGGAGGGCGATATGGCTACACCTTC. Its protein product is CASRNQGGRYGYTF.

This rearrangement joins TRBV14 to TRBJ2-2; 13 positions agree with TRBD2. V lost 0 bases to trimming and J lost 0 bases; unmatched junction nucleotides: 7. Germline V gives CDR1 SGHDN, CDR2 FVKESK. CDR3 length: 20 residues. The CDR3 nucleotides are TGTGCCAGCAGCCAAGACCTCTCTGGGACTAGCGGGACGAACACCGGGGAGCTGTTTTTT. Protein sequence: CASSQDLSGTSGTNTGELFF.

The chain is built from TRBV11-2 and TRBJ2-7; 11 nucleotides agree with TRBD2. The CDR3 runs to 15 residues. Germline values: CDR1 SGHAT, CDR2 FQNNGV. V lost 2 bases and J lost 4; bases outside the gene matches: 4. In DNA form, the CDR3 reads TGTGCCAGCAGCTTAACTAGCGGGAGCGGTTACGAGCAGTACTTC. It specifies CASSLTSGSGYEQYF.

The J gene is TRBJ2-3, the V gene TRBV5-1; possibly TRBD1 for D (6 bases). Germline V gene sequence: CDR1 SGHRS, CDR2 YFSETQ. The CDR3 loop spans 15 amino acids. The V end lost 2 bases, the J end lost 1 base, and 11 bases lay between the germline ends. The CDR3 sequence is CASSLTGIGTDTQYF. As DNA, the CDR3 is TGCGCCAGCAGCTTAACAGGGATTGGCACAGATACGCAGTATTTT. Full variable domain (remainder filled in from reference TRBV5-1 and TRBJ2-3): KAGVTQTPRYLIKTRGQQVTLSCSPISGHRSVSWYQQTPGQGLQFLFEYFSETQRNKGNFPGRFSGRQFSNSRSEMNVSTLELGDSALYLCASSLTGIGTDTQYFGPGTRLTVL.